The sequence of this T cell receptor (beta chain) was determined in a study of blood T cell repertoires in COVID-19. Study as a whole: The study drew acute and convalescent COVID-19 samples from the United States, Italy and Spain.

TCRdb's table, derived via immunoSEQ multiplex PCR, lists solely in-frame clones and lacks some. The repertoire consists of 490,000 or so clones, with 70% to 90% occurring once and the leading ten covering 6.5% to 8.5%. The CDR3 is 16 residues long. V lost 1 base and J lost 2, with 14 bases in between. Germline-derived CDR1 and CDR2 are LGHDT and YNNKEL (reference sequence). In assigning cohorts, the study relied on participant-reported clinical history. This TCR was sampled from an older woman who had recovered from COVID-19. The chain recombines TRBV3-1 (or the pseudogene TRBV3-2) with TRBJ1-2; no firm D call. The sequencing input was PBMCs or T cells enriched from blood (not recorded which). This chain's CDR3 is CASSQGSVQTNYGYTF. The CDR3 DNA reads as TGTGCCAGCAGCCAAGGATCGGTACAGACAAACTATGGCTACACCTTC.